Below, 2 T cell receptor beta chains from the same sample are listed, as sequenced in a study of T cells in Graves' hyperthyroidism and ophthalmopathy. Amplification of TCR beta CDR3 regions was performed using RNA transcripts as template. With the HTBI primer set, the TCR CDR3 went through a first round of RT-PCR. Using its own MiXCR run on the multiplex PCR reads, TCRdb lists one record per CDR3 protein. The sample has more than 650,000 distinct CDR3 sequences, 11% to 15% seen once; the top ten hold roughly 10%. Sequenced sample: blood. The receptors shown here come from a woman aged 18-29 years with Graves' hyperthyroidism.

In its sample, this clonotype was seen a few times. The V gene is TRBV3-1, the J gene TRBJ2-5; 7 bases match TRBD2. V trimming: 0 bases; J trimming: 2 bases; junction bases outside the gene matches: 9. The CDR3 is 17 residues long. Germline V CDR1 and CDR2: LGHDT, YNNKEL (reference sequence). CDR3 bases: TGTGCCAGCAGCCAAGATTGGGCGGGAGTAGGGCAAGAGACCCAGTACTTC. Protein product: CASSQDWAGVGQETQYF.

This clonotype has at least ten counts. The chain employs TRBV14 and TRBJ1-4; D ambiguous. The germline V gene has CDR1 SGHDN and CDR2 FVKESK. The V end lost 0 bases, the J end lost 8 bases, and 10 bases lay between the germline ends. CDR3 length: 14 amino acids. As DNA, the CDR3 is TGTGCCAGCAGCCAAGATCTAGGTGGAGAAAAACTGTTTTTT. It specifies CASSQDLGGEKLFF.